This T cell receptor (beta chain) emerged from a study of CD8 T cell repertoires and HIV-1 epitope variants. About the research overall: Twenty-five autologous and known Gag and Nef epitope variant peptides each stimulated T cells separately. Control wells had CMV/EBV/flu peptides, negative Ebola AY9, or no peptide. Cultures ran around ten days, with IL-2, IL-7 and IL-15 added on days 3 and 7.

Survey-depth immunoSEQ sequencing covered TCR beta CDR3 regions. Repertoires were generated with immunoSEQ multiplex PCR, while TCRdb's copy carries only in-frame clones and drops some. The table includes under 100,000 clones, roughly four fifths detected once. The sample holds a few counts of this clone. The CDR3 is 16 amino acids. J lost 0 bases, V lost 0 bases, and 3 bases had no gene match. The V gene's germline CDR1 is SEHNR and CDR2 FQNEAQ (reference sequence). This sequence joins TRBV7-9 and TRBJ1-2; 8 nucleotides agree with TRBD1. The clonotype was recovered from a male donor with HIV. The sequenced material came from uncultured baseline CD8+ T cells from peripheral blood mononuclear cells (PBMCs). As DNA, the CDR3 is TGTGCCAGCAGCTTAGCCGGGACAGGAACTAACTATGGCTACACCTTC. Residues: CASSLAGTGTNYGYTF.